What follows are 7 T cell receptor beta chains derived from one specimen sequenced in a study of OX40 agonist ivuxolimab in advanced cancers. TCRdb's table, derived via immunoSEQ multiplex PCR, lists solely in-frame clones and lacks some. The table has roughly 89,000 clones, under 95% seen once. Sequencing was performed on CD4+ or CD8+ T cells sorted from blood, taken in a trial of the OX40 agonist ivuxolimab. These receptors were collected from an adult with an advanced solid tumor such as melanoma, head and neck, liver or kidney cancer.

This clone was observed a single time. The chain is built from TRBV9 and TRBJ2-7, with D perhaps given as TRBD1 or TRBD2 (5 bases each). The germline CDR1 and CDR2 sequences are SGDLS and YYNGEE. Trimming took 4 bases from V and 2 from J, leaving 16 bases between them. The CDR3 contains 15 residues. The CDR3 reads CASSSMPGRAYEQYF. The DNA of the CDR3 is TGTGCCAGCAGCTCCATGCCGGGACGAGCCTACGAGCAGTACTTC.

The chain is built from TRBV7-2 and TRBJ1-3; 7 bases line up with TRBD1. The V gene's germline CDR1 is SGHTA and CDR2 FQGNSA. CDR3 length equals 12 residues. Losses at the gene ends were 5 bases for V and 8 bases for J; bases not matched to a gene: 3. CDR3 region: CASSPQGYTIYF. The CDR3 DNA reads as TGTGCCAGCAGCCCACAGGGGTACACCATATATTTT.

The genes are TRBV19 and TRBJ2-1, with 11 bases identical to TRBD2. The CDR3 has 14 amino acids. The ends lost 5 bases at V and 16 bases at J; junction bases unmatched: 13. Germline values: CDR1 LNHDA, CDR2 SQIVND (reference sequence). In nucleotides, the CDR3 is TGTGCCAGTAGTTTAAGCGCACTAGCGGGAGAGTTCTTCTTC. Its protein is CASSLSALAGEFFF.

This sequence joins TRBV6-5 and TRBJ2-1; D possibly corresponds to TRBD1 (5 bases). In germline, CDR1 is MNHEY, CDR2 SVGAGI. Trimming removed 0 bases at V and 5 bases at J, with 11 bases between. The length of the CDR3 is 15 residues. The CDR3 DNA reads as TGTGCCAGCAGTTACTCGGGGCAGGTGCACAATGAGCAGTTCTTC. Translation gives CASSYSGQVHNEQFF.

This rearrangement joins TRBV7-9 to TRBJ1-2, with D possibly TRBD1 on 5 matching bases. The germline V gene encodes CDR1 SEHNR and CDR2 FQNEAQ (reference sequence). Trimming took off 2 bases at V and 4 bases at J, with 11 bases between the two ends. This CDR3 has 14 amino acids. The CDR3 DNA reads TGTGCCAGCAGCTTAAGCCAGGGTACCTATGGCTACACCTTC. As protein: CASSLSQGTYGYTF.

This rearrangement joins TRBV12-2 to TRBJ2-4; TRBD2 was called by the table and not checked on the DNA. TRBV12-2 has pseudogene status. The CDR3 covers 19 residues. The CDR3 coding sequence is TGTGCAAGTCGCTTAGAATCCCGGATCTCTAGCGGGAGTGTAGACATTCAGTACTTC. Amino acids: CASRLESRISSGSVDIQYF.

This rearrangement joins TRBV5-1 to TRBJ2-6; D gene uncertain. Germline V lookup: CDR1 SGHRS, CDR2 YFSETQ. The length of the CDR3 is 15 residues. Trimming left V 2 bases short and J 9 bases short, with 15 bases between. CDR3 nucleotides: TGCGCCAGCAGCTTCGGGTGGCAGCGTTTCAACGTCCTGACTTTC. This codes for CASSFGWQRFNVLTF.